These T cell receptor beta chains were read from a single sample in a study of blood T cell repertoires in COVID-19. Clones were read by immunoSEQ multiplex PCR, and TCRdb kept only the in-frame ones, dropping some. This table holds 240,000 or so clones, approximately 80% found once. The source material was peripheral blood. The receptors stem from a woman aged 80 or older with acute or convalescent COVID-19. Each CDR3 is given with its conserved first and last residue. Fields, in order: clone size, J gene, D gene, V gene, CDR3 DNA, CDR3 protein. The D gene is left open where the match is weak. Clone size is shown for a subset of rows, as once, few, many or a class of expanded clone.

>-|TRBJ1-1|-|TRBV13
TGTGCCAGCAGCTTAGTAAACAGGGCGAACACTGAAGCTTTCTTT
CASSLVNRANTEAFF
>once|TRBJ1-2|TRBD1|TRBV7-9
TGTGCCAGCAGCCCGGACAGGGGTTGGGGCTACACCTTC
CASSPDRGWGYTF
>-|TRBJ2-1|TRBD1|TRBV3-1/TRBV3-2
TGTGCCAGCAGCCCCCGCCGGGACAGGGGTTACAATGAGCAGTTCTTC
CASSPRRDRGYNEQFF
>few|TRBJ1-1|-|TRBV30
TGTGCCTGGGAATCCCCCACAGGCACTGAAGCTTTCTTT
CAWESPTGTEAFF
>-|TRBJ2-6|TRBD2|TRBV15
TGTGCCACCAGCAGACCTTCGGGGGGGACTGGGGCCAACGTCCTGACTTTC
CATSRPSGGTGANVLTF
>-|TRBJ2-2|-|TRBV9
TGTGCCAGCAGCCCACTGGCGGGAAGAACCGGGGAGCTGTTTTTT
CASSPLAGRTGELFF
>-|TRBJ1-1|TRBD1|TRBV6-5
TGTGCCAGCAGTTACTTGAACAGGGGAAGCGCTGAAGCTTTCTTT
CASSYLNRGSAEAFF
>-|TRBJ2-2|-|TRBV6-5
TGTGCCAGCAGGCTAATCACGGCCGGGGAGCTGTTTTTT
CASRLITAGELFF
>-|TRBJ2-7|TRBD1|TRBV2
TGTGCCAGCAGCATGCTCGGACAGGGGATCTACGAGCAGTACTTC
CASSMLGQGIYEQYF
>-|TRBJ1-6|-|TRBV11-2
TGTGCCAGCAGCTTCGGGGGTAATTCACCCCTCCACTTT
CASSFGGNSPLHF
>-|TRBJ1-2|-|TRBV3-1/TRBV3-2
TGTGCCAGCAGCCGAACGGACGGACTCTATGGCTACACCTTC
CASSRTDGLYGYTF
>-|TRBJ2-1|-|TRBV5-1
TGCGCCAGCAGCTTGGACCCAGGGGCGGGGGAGTCATATGAGCAGTTCTTC
CASSLDPGAGESYEQFF
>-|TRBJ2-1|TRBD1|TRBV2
TGTGCCAGCAGTGAAAACAGGGGGGACTACAATGAGCAGTTCTTC
CASSENRGDYNEQFF
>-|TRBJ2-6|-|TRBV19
TGTGCCAGTAGTATCCGGCAGGGAGGATCTGGGGCCAACGTCCTGACTTTC
CASSIRQGGSGANVLTF
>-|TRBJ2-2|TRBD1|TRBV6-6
TGTGCCAGCAGTCTTCGGGACAGGGGTACGAACACCGGGGAGCTGTTTTTT
CASSLRDRGTNTGELFF
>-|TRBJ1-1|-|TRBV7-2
TGTGCCAGCAACTTGGGGACTGTCAACACTGAAGCTTTCTTT
CASNLGTVNTEAFF
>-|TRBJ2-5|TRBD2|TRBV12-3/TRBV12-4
TGTGCCAGCAAGCGGGGTCAAGAGACCCAGTACTTC
CASKRGQETQYF
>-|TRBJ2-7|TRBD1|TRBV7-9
TGTGCCAGCAGCACGCTTGGGACAGGGGCGGGTTTCGAGCAGTACTTC
CASSTLGTGAGFEQYF
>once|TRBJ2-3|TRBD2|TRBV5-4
TGTGCCAGCAGCTCACCCGGGACTAGCGGGGCTACGCAGTATTTT
CASSSPGTSGATQYF
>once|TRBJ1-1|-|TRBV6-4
TGTGCCAGCCCCGAACCGGGACAAAGGGGCGAGAACACTGAAGCTTTCTTT
CASPEPGQRGENTEAFF
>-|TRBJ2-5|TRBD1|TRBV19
TGTGCCAGTAGTATAATGGTGGGGACAGGGTTGGAGACCCAGTACTTC
CASSIMVGTGLETQYF
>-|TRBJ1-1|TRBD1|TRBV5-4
TGTGCCAGCAGCGCCAACCGGGACAGGGGGACTGAAGCTTTCTTT
CASSANRDRGTEAFF
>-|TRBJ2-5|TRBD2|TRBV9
TGTGCCAGCAGCGCGGGACTACGGGAGACCCAGTACTTC
CASSAGLRETQYF
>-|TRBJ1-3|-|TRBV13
TGTGCCAGCAGCTTAAGTACCATTAGCCGCTCTGGAAACACCATATATTTT
CASSLSTISRSGNTIYF
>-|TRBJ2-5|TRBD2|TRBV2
TGTGCCAGCGATCGAGCGGGAGATGGAGAGACCCAGTACTTC
CASDRAGDGETQYF
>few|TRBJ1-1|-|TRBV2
TGTGCCAGCACAGGGGTATCGGGCACTGAAGCTTTCTTT
CASTGVSGTEAFF